This T cell receptor beta chain came from a study of CD8 T cells in Susac syndrome. A quantity of roughly 0.5 to 1 ug RNA underwent reverse transcription using random hexamers. TCRdb recomputed calls from the immunoSEQ multiplex PCR reads with MiXCR, one row per CDR3 protein. The sample has 150,000 to 200,000 distinct CDR3 sequences, roughly 96% seen once. Germline V gene sequence: CDR1 SGHRS, CDR2 YFSETQ. The CDR3 sequence is 15 residues long. The V end lost 6 bases, the J end lost 0 bases, and 10 bases lay between the germline ends. The chain carries TRBV5-1 and TRBJ2-6; no firm D call. Material: CD4+ T cells from PBMCs. This TCR was sampled from a human donor with multiple sclerosis. CDR3 sequence reads: CASTSLTSGANVLTF. The CDR3 nucleotides read TGCGCCAGCACCTCTCTAACCTCTGGGGCCAACGTCCTGACTTTC.